This T cell receptor (beta chain) comes out of a study of blood T cell repertoires in COVID-19 (dated by TCRdb to about 2020). Some background on the complete study: Recovered participants in ImmuneRACE Cohort 3 were defined by two consecutive negative NP/OP PCR tests, clearance by a healthcare professional, or resolution of symptoms. Samples from collaborators originated in the United States, Italy and Spain and spanned both the acute and convalescent phases of COVID-19. The prospective study material was composed of cDNA or gDNA derived from T cells, B-cell-depleted T cells, or PBMCs. Subjects who had been exposed to COVID-19, were actively infected with it, or had recovered from it provided the deeply sampled blood TCRbeta repertoires that made up the dataset. A freely available public database, intended as a resource for researchers studying the immune response to SARS-CoV-2, is where the repertoires were released. The samples were drawn from the first 160 participants of the ongoing ImmuneRACE study and from 1,254 subjects provided by 6 global collaborators. A de-identified subject ID, COVID-19 status, age in years and sex were almost always included in the sample metadata. Where available, HLA class I and class II types were obtained from metadata supplied by the sample provider rather than from assay-based typing.

General study outcomes and caveats: The amount of clinical and demographic metadata varied by source and participant and was provided uncurated.

Enrolling through a virtual design, the prospective study's participants ranged in age from roughly 18 to 95 years and lived across 24 United States geographic areas. To assign participants to cohorts, the prospective study relied on clinical history that participants themselves reported in a screening survey and a study questionnaire. In the prospective study, mobile phlebotomists collected whole blood, serum and a nasopharyngeal or oropharyngeal swab from each participant. Prospective study participants could optionally give additional blood draws and questionnaires over an approximately 2-month period. Before DNA extraction, blood samples from the prospective study were shipped at room temperature or frozen. Taken from the germline V gene (reference sequence), the CDR1 and CDR2 loops are PRHDT and FYEKMQ. Measured from the cysteine to the phenylalanine, the CDR3 is 12 residues long. Only CDR3 DNA remains: 36 bases, in frame from the first base. At the junction V is shortened by 4 bases and J by 5 bases, with 8 bases in between.

TCRbeta CDR3 regions were amplified from genomic DNA by means of the immunoSEQ Assay, a bias-controlled multiplex PCR. Regarding the original processing steps: The number of nucleated cells in each sample was estimated from the amplification of reference gene primers within the assay. To quantify the absolute abundance of each unique TCRbeta CDR3 rearrangement, sequence reads were collapsed and filtered. Productive Simpson clonality was computed per sample as the square root of Simpson's diversity index over productive rearrangements. What TCRdb holds here is the immuneACCESS table cut down to in-frame rearrangements. Part of the clones is not present; checked against another copy, under half of the missing clones reflect an unresolved V gene, and the others are unexplained. The V and J calls and clone size were taken over from that table, and D and trimming were inferred from the DNA. In all, the sample holds about 200,000 clones, and 85% to 90% of those were seen once. The ten largest make up around 23% of the sample.

With regard to this clone: The antigen it binds to is not known. Base-call qualities are not available, and no considerably larger clone is one nucleotide away.

What was sequenced was PBMCs or T cells enriched from blood (not recorded which). This TCR was recovered from a woman aged 35 to 49 in a cohort exposed to, infected with or recovered from COVID-19 (not recorded which). The sequence is built from TRBV13 and TRBJ2-5; the D gene lacks a confident call. The CDR3 protein: CASSSGSETQYF. The DNA reads as follows: TGTGCCAGCAGCTCCGGTTCGGAGACCCAGTACTTC.